Following are 19 T cell receptor beta chains from one sample sequenced in a study of CD8+ T cells in alopecia areata. cDNA prepared by RNA extraction and subsequent reverse transcription served as the template for sequencing. TCRdb's copy holds only in-frame clones and misses some; the assay was immunoSEQ multiplex PCR. This table holds 130,000 or so clones, 40% to 55% found once. Material: NKG2D-low CD8+ T cells sorted from blood. These receptors all stem from a human donor with alopecia areata.

This clone showed up just a few times. The rearrangement joins TRBV4-3 to TRBJ2-1; D may be TRBD1 (6 bases). The V gene lost 1 base and the J gene lost 5 bases, with 18 bases spanning the gap. Germline assignment: CDR1 LGHNA and CDR2 YSLEER. The CDR3 covers 17 residues. The DNA of the CDR3 is TGCGCCAGCAGCCAAGTCGAAGGAGTCGGGACACACAATGAGCAGTTCTTC. It translates to CASSQVEGVGTHNEQFF.

The table lists this clone with many counts. This sequence joins TRBV7-9 and TRBJ2-1; the match to TRBD2 covers 9 bases. The CDR3 is 16 residues long. Looked up from germline, CDR1 is SEHNR and CDR2 is FQNEAQ (reference sequence). V lost 5 bases, J lost 8 bases, and 13 bases stayed unmatched. The DNA for the CDR3 is TGTGCCAGCAGCGCACGCGGGACTAGCCTGGCAGATGAGCAGTTCTTC. This encodes CASSARGTSLADEQFF.

This chain connects TRBV20-1 to TRBJ1-1; tentative D call: TRBD1 (6 bases). V was cut by 7 bases and J by 3 bases, with 9 bases left in between. The CDR3 has 11 amino acids. The germline V gene encodes CDR1 DFQATT and CDR2 SNEGSKA (reference sequence). CDR3: CSGQVYTEAFF. CDR3 DNA sequence: TGCAGTGGACAGGTGTACACTGAAGCTTTCTTT.

V and J are TRBV30 and TRBJ1-1; possible D gene TRBD1, 6 bases. The CDR3 length is 14 residues. Trimming removed 4 bases from V and 1 base from J, with 13 bases in between. Germline V gives CDR1 GTSNPN, CDR2 SVGIG (reference sequence). The CDR3 spells CAWNPRGPNTEAFF. The DNA of the CDR3 is TGTGCCTGGAACCCCCGGGGGCCGAACACTGAAGCTTTCTTT.

The V and J genes are TRBV4-3 and TRBJ2-1, with D tentatively TRBD2 (5 bases). CDR3 size: 13 residues. V was clipped by 4 bases and J by 8 bases, with 12 bases between them. Germline V gene data show CDR1 as LGHNA and CDR2 as YSLEER. The CDR3 DNA reads as TGCGCCAGCAGCCCAAATAGGGAGCATGAGCAGTTCTTC. Protein: CASSPNREHEQFF.

This clone was recorded a few times. The chain uses TRBV14 and TRBJ1-1; tentatively, D is TRBD1 (6 bases). V was trimmed by 3 bases and J by 6 bases, leaving 11 bases between them. The CDR3 is 13 amino acids. Per germline, CDR1 SGHDN and CDR2 FVKESK. The CDR3 region is CASSQGGNAEAFF. The CDR3 DNA reads TGTGCCAGCAGCCAGGGGGGCAACGCTGAAGCTTTCTTT.

This chain links TRBV2 with TRBJ1-2, with D unresolved. This CDR3 comprises 13 residues. V was cut by 4 bases and J by 8 bases, with 14 bases left in between. The germline gives CDR1 SNHLY, CDR2 FYNNEI. Here the CDR3 DNA reads TGTGCCAGCAGTGCGGCCTTTTCTGTGGGCTACACCTTC. It translates to CASSAAFSVGYTF.

Remarks on this clone: Sequence at one end of the junction differs from germline and may be a read error. V is TRBV29-1 and J is TRBJ2-7, with 8 bases identical to TRBD2. In germline, CDR1 is SQVTM, CDR2 ANQGSEA. CDR3 length: 13 residues. CDR3 amino acids: CSVEAGERYEQYF. In DNA form, the CDR3 reads TGCAGCGTCGAAGCGGGAGAAAGATACGAGCAGTACTTC.

The sample holds a few counts of this clone. The V and J genes are TRBV29-1 and TRBJ2-1; 11 nucleotides line up with TRBD2. The V gene end was trimmed by 4 bases and the J gene end by 1 base; junction bases not matched to a gene: 6. Per germline, CDR1 SQVTM and CDR2 ANQGSEA. This CDR3 region has 16 residues. The CDR3 protein is CSVGGTSGKSYNEQFF. The CDR3 DNA reads TGCAGCGTTGGGGGGACTAGCGGAAAGTCCTACAATGAGCAGTTCTTC.

CDR3 DNA sequence: TGCGCCAGCAGCACAGAGGCGGGCACAGATACGCAGTATTTT. This sequence encodes CASSTEAGTDTQYF. This sequence joins TRBV4-1 and TRBJ2-3; no clear D. The ends were cut back, 5 bases at V and 1 base at J, with 10 bases in the middle. CDR1 and CDR2 (germline): MGHRA, YSYEKL. This CDR3 region has 14 residues.

A word on this clone: This same CDR3 is encoded by further DNA sequences in the sample. This rearrangement joins TRBV27 to TRBJ1-5; no clear D. CDR3 length equals 13 residues. V shed 2 bases and J shed 4 bases, with 6 bases lying between them. Germline-derived CDR1 and CDR2 are MNHEY and SMNVEV (reference sequence). CDR3 sequence (DNA): TGTGCCAGCAGTTTACGAGGGAATCAGCCCCAGCATTTT. Translating it yields CASSLRGNQPQHF.

The chain has TRBV29-1 and TRBJ2-3; D possibly matches TRBD1 or TRBD2 (5 bases each). Trimming took 7 bases from V and 6 from J, leaving 17 bases between them. Germline CDR1 is SQVTM and CDR2 is ANQGSEA. This CDR3 has 13 residues. CDR3 in DNA: TGCAGCGCCGACGGGACCCTGGGCGATACGCAGTATTTT. It translates to CSADGTLGDTQYF.

This chain joins TRBV29-1 and TRBJ2-5, with a tentative D call TRBD2 (6 bases). CDR1 is SQVTM and CDR2 is ANQGSEA in the germline V gene. This CDR3 contains 12 residues. V lost 7 bases to trimming and J lost 5 bases, with 14 bases between them. This chain's CDR3 is CSAGTGTETQYF. The CDR3 DNA reads TGCAGCGCTGGGACTGGGACGGAGACCCAGTACTTC.

This clone was observed a few times. This rearrangement joins TRBV6-6 to TRBJ2-1; D is perhaps TRBD2 (6 bases). V shed 8 bases and J shed 5 bases, with 19 bases lying between them. The CDR3 is 15 amino acids. CDR1 and CDR2 from the germline V gene are MNHNY and SVGAGI (reference sequence). The CDR3, as DNA: TGTGCCAGCCGACGGGACTTCATGATAGACAATGAGCAGTTCTTC. Its translation: CASRRDFMIDNEQFF.

The sample holds a few counts of this clone. The CDR3 spells CAWRSLGTEAFF. As DNA, the CDR3 is TGTGCCTGGAGGAGTTTAGGAACTGAAGCTTTCTTT. The rearrangement links TRBV30 to TRBJ1-1; D remains ambiguous. The ends were cut back, 3 bases at V and 5 bases at J, with 10 bases in the middle. Germline CDR1 is GTSNPN and CDR2 is SVGIG (reference sequence). There are 12 residues in the CDR3.

The chain carries TRBV4-3 and TRBJ2-2; D uncertain. The CDR3 totals 17 residues. The germline V and J ends were trimmed by 1 base and 0 bases, with 12 bases remaining between them. Germline-derived CDR1 and CDR2 are LGHNA and YSLEER. CDR3 loop: CASSQAPYSPNTGELFF. The CDR3, as DNA: TGCGCCAGCAGCCAAGCCCCGTACAGCCCGAACACCGGGGAGCTGTTTTTT.

The chain recombines TRBV30 with TRBJ2-1; TRBD1 might be the D (5 bases). V shed 3 bases and J shed 3 bases, with 15 bases lying between them. The CDR3 extends over 15 amino acids. Germline V gene sequence: CDR1 GTSNPN, CDR2 SVGIG (reference sequence). CDR3 region: CAWSLSDSVYNEQFF. The CDR3 coding sequence is TGTGCCTGGAGCCTTTCCGACAGCGTCTACAATGAGCAGTTCTTC.

J is TRBJ2-1 and V is TRBV27, with D possibly TRBD2 on 5 matching bases. CDR1 and CDR2 (germline): MNHEY, SMNVEV (reference sequence). Trimming shortened V by 3 bases and J by 2 bases, and 14 bases separated the two germline ends. The CDR3 runs 16 residues. This CDR3 is CASSFDGGVTYNEQFF. CDR3 DNA: TGTGCCAGCAGTTTCGACGGAGGAGTCACCTACAATGAGCAGTTCTTC.

The rearrangement links TRBV2 to TRBJ1-5; no clear D gene. V gave up 2 bases and J gave up 0 bases, with 5 bases separating them. CDR3 length: 14 amino acids. Germline loops: CDR1 SNHLY, CDR2 FYNNEI. CDR3: CASSEQYSNQPQHF. DNA of the CDR3: TGTGCCAGCAGTGAACAGTATAGCAATCAGCCCCAGCATTTT.